The rows below give T cell receptor beta chains drawn from one sample of a study of human T cells and chemical hapten exposure. In TCRdb, the RACE reads were re-called with MiXCR into one record per CDR3 protein. The data contain about 80,000 distinct CDR3 sequences, around 15% of them singletons. The sequencing used whole blood, collected in connection with sensitization to the hapten diphenylcyclopropenone (DPC). The receptors come from a woman aged 45 to 65 with alopecia areata. Some clones in this sample may be carry-over from other donors' samples. Each CDR3 is given with its conserved first and last residue. D genes are given only for firm matches. Size is stated for part of the rows, as once, few or many counts, or as a class when the clone is expanded.

>.|TRBJ2-1|.|TRBV7-9
TGTGCCAGCAGTACTAAGGGGAGCTTGGCCAATGAGCAGTTCTTC
CASSTKGSLANEQFF
>.|TRBJ1-2|few|TRBV12-3/TRBV12-4
TGTGCCAGCCTAAACTCCGACAGTCCTAACTATGGCTACACCTTC
CASLNSDSPNYGYTF
>.|TRBJ1-6|many|TRBV5-6
TGTGCCAGCAGCTTGGCCTTCAGACTCGGTTCACCCCTCCACTTT
CASSLAFRLGSPLHF
>TRBD1|TRBJ2-7|few|TRBV29-1
TGCAGCGTTGCCGAATGGGACAGAACCTACGAGCAGTACTTC
CSVAEWDRTYEQYF
>.|TRBJ2-1|.|TRBV2
TGTGCCAGCAGGGTGAAGGCTAGCTCCCAGCAGTTCTTC
CASRVKASSQQFF
>TRBD1|TRBJ1-6|.|TRBV7-2
TGTGCCAGCAGCTTCGACAGGGTCTCACCCCTCCACTTT
CASSFDRVSPLHF
>.|TRBJ1-1|many|TRBV29-1
TGCAGCGTCACCGGTTGGGGGGGCACTGAAGCTTTCTTT
CSVTGWGGTEAFF
>TRBD2|TRBJ2-5|once|TRBV7-6
TGTGCCAGCAGCTTGGGGGGGAGTCCCTTCCAAGAGACCCAGTACTTC
CASSLGGSPFQETQYF
>.|TRBJ2-7|.|TRBV2
TGTGCCAGCAGGGAAAGGGGGACCAACTACGAGCAGTACTTC
CASRERGTNYEQYF
>TRBD2|TRBJ2-7|few|TRBV5-5
TGTGCCAGCAGTGGACTAGCGGGAGGGCCTTTTTCCGAGCAGTACTTC
CASSGLAGGPFSEQYF
>TRBD1|TRBJ1-6|many|TRBV28
TGTGCCAGCAGTTGGGACAGGGATAATTCACCCCTCCACTTT
CASSWDRDNSPLHF
>TRBD1|TRBJ1-1|.|TRBV5-1
TGCGCCAGCAGCGCGACAGGGGGGGCAGCCATGAACACTGAAGCTTTCTTT
CASSATGGAAMNTEAFF
>.|TRBJ2-4|.|TRBV3-1
TGTGCCAGCAGCCAAGATTTCCGAGTAGCCAAAAACATTCAGTACTTC
CASSQDFRVAKNIQYF
>TRBD2|TRBJ2-3|.|TRBV7-7
TGTGCCAGCAGCTCACACCAACCGGGACTAGCGGGAGCAGATACGCAGTATTTT
CASSSHQPGLAGADTQYF
>.|TRBJ2-1|.|TRBV5-1
TGCGCCAGCAGCTTGGATGGGGGATGGCAGTTCTTC
CASSLDGGWQFF
>.|TRBJ2-2|many|TRBV11-2
TGTGCCAGCAGCTTAACGGGAACGAACACCGGGGAGCTGTTTTTT
CASSLTGTNTGELFF
>.|TRBJ2-3|few|TRBV5-4
TGTGCCAGCAGCTATCTAGCGGATACGCAGTATTTT
CASSYLADTQYF